One and the same sample provided the 15 T cell receptor beta chains below, sequenced in a study of blood T cell repertoires in COVID-19. Data came from immunoSEQ multiplex PCR; TCRdb stores just in-frame clones and leaves some out. The sample has 75,000 or so clones; roughly nine tenths are singletons. What was sequenced was peripheral blood. The receptors were gathered from a woman of 80 years or more with active or convalescent COVID-19.

The count of this clone is one. The chain combines TRBV28 with TRBJ2-5, with 9 bases identical to TRBD1. CDR1 MDHEN and CDR2 SYDVKM come from the germline V gene. The CDR3 extends over 14 amino acids. After removal of 5 bases from V and 5 bases from J, the junction contained 6 bases not matched to a gene. CDR3 nucleotide sequence: TGTGCCAGCAGTACTACGACAGGGGGGGAGACCCAGTACTTC. It translates to CASSTTTGGETQYF.

The J gene is TRBJ2-3, the V gene TRBV24-1; D gene ambiguous. This CDR3 has 14 residues. V lost 5 bases and J 2 bases, leaving 10 bases between the germline ends. CDR1 and CDR2 (germline): KGHDR, SFDVKD. CDR3 in amino acids: CATSARIITDTQYF. The CDR3 nucleotides read TGTGCCACCAGTGCCAGGATCATCACAGATACGCAGTATTTT.

V gene TRBV5-4 combines with J gene TRBJ2-5; 13 bases line up with TRBD2. V was pared by 4 bases and J by 1 base, with 16 bases of the junction left unmatched. CDR3 size: 20 residues. Germline loops: CDR1 SGHNT, CDR2 YYREEE (reference sequence). CDR3 sequence (DNA): TGTGCCAGCAGCCCCCCCTCCCCGGGGACTAGCGGGGACAGCCAAGAGACCCAGTACTTC. It encodes CASSPPSPGTSGDSQETQYF.

This clone was counted a single time. The rearrangement uses TRBV5-5 and TRBJ2-7, with 14 nucleotides matching TRBD2. This CDR3 has 18 residues. From germline, CDR1 is SGHKS and CDR2 YYEKEE (reference sequence). Unmatched junction bases numbered 14, after V lost 4 bases and J lost 5 bases. CDR3 sequence reads: CASSTLTGLAGGRDEQYF. Written as DNA, the CDR3 is TGTGCCAGCAGCACTCTAACAGGACTAGCGGGGGGCAGGGACGAGCAGTACTTC.

The chain uses TRBV6-4 and TRBJ1-2, with a weak D call TRBD1 (5 bases). The CDR3 totals 15 residues. CDR1 and CDR2 (germline): MRHNA, SNTAGT. Trimming left V 6 bases short and J 4 bases short, with 18 bases between. Here the CDR3 reads CASSMGPTGSYGYTF. CDR3 nucleotide sequence: TGTGCCAGCAGCATGGGCCCCACAGGAAGCTATGGCTACACCTTC.

Turning to this clone: At the DNA level, this CDR3 is encoded by other sequences in the same sample as well. The V and J genes are TRBV3-1 (or the pseudogene TRBV3-2) and TRBJ1-1, with D perhaps TRBD1 (5 bases). V was pared by 1 base and J by 5 bases, with 8 bases between. CDR3 size: 13 residues. Germline loops: CDR1 LGHDT, CDR2 YNNKEL (reference sequence). This CDR3 reads CASSQGEGTEAFF. CDR3 nucleotides: TGTGCCAGCAGCCAAGGGGAGGGGACTGAAGCTTTCTTT.

J is TRBJ1-6 and V is TRBV7-9; 8 bases are shared with TRBD1. Germline lookup yields CDR1 SEHNR and CDR2 FQNEAQ (reference sequence). Losses at the gene ends were 5 bases for V and 7 bases for J; bases not matched to a gene: 7. This CDR3 comprises 15 residues. The CDR3 region is CASSPRQGLNSPLHF. The CDR3 DNA is TGTGCCAGCAGCCCCCGACAGGGGTTGAATTCACCCCTCCACTTT.

The chain combines TRBV29-1 with TRBJ2-7, with D unresolved. V was shortened by 5 bases and J by 7 bases, with 18 bases between the two germline ends. The CDR3 is 13 amino acids. The V gene's germline CDR1 is SQVTM and CDR2 ANQGSEA. The DNA for the CDR3 is TGCAGCGTTTTCGATGCATCAAAACGGGAGCAGTACTTC. Translation: CSVFDASKREQYF.

The genes are TRBV24-1 and TRBJ2-5; weak D call: TRBD1 (6 bases). The CDR3 is made up of 14 amino acids. The V gene lost 5 bases and the J gene lost 1 base, with 10 bases spanning the gap. Per the germline V gene, CDR1 is KGHDR and CDR2 is SFDVKD. CDR3 in DNA: TGTGCCACCAGTGGAGACAGGCCCCAAGAGACCCAGTACTTC. This encodes CATSGDRPQETQYF.

The chain carries TRBV13 and TRBJ1-1, with 11 nucleotides matching TRBD1. Trimming cost V 5 bases and J 10 bases; bases outside gene matches: 12. The length of the CDR3 is 15 residues. CDR1 is PRHDT, CDR2 FYEKMQ, per germline (reference sequence). The DNA for the CDR3 is TGTGCCAGCAGCCGACGGACAGGGGGCTGGAAGGGAGCTTTCTTT. Translating gives CASSRRTGGWKGAFF.

This clone showed up just a few times. The chain is built from TRBV6-5 and TRBJ2-1; perhaps TRBD2 as D (6 bases). Deletions cut 0 bases from V and 12 bases from J, with 18 bases between. This CDR3 spans 15 amino acids. Germline V lookup: CDR1 MNHEY, CDR2 SVGAGI. As DNA, the CDR3 is TGTGCCAGCAGTTACTCGAGGGTGGGGGGAGGTAGGCAGTTCTTC. This gives the protein CASSYSRVGGGRQFF.

This clone appeared a single time. V gene TRBV30 combines with J gene TRBJ1-1; weak D call: TRBD1 (6 bases). Trimming stripped 3 bases from V and 5 bases from J, with 16 bases between. CDR3 size: 14 residues. The germline V gene encodes CDR1 GTSNPN and CDR2 SVGIG (reference sequence). CDR3 in DNA: TGTGCCTGGAGAAGGGGGAGAGATTGGACTGAAGCTTTCTTT. Protein: CAWRRGRDWTEAFF. Full variable domain (remainder filled in from reference TRBV30 and TRBJ1-1): SQTIHQWPATLVQPVGSPLSLECTVEGTSNPNLYWYRQAAGRGLQLLFYSVGIGQISSEVPQNLSASRPQDRQFILSSKKLLLSDSGFYLCAWRRGRDWTEAFFGQGTRLTVV.

This clone is medium-sized (0.01 to 0.1%) by share. The chain couples TRBV14 to TRBJ2-7, with 9 bases fitting TRBD1. The CDR3 runs 19 residues. From germline, CDR1 is SGHDN and CDR2 FVKESK. V was clipped by 4 bases and J by 4 bases; unmatched bases: 20. Here the CDR3 DNA reads TGTGCCAGCAGCCCCCTAGGGGAAGGCTCAGGACAGGGGCGTTACGAGCAGTACTTC. As protein: CASSPLGEGSGQGRYEQYF. The variable domain in full, with the rest retrieved from reference TRBV14 and TRBJ2-7, is EAGVTQFPSHSVIEKGQTVTLRCDPISGHDNLYWYRRVMGKEIKFLLHFVKESKQDESGMPNNRFLAERTGGTYSTLKVQPAELEDSGVYFCASSPLGEGSGQGRYEQYFGPGTRLTVT.

The J gene is TRBJ2-5, the V gene TRBV4-3; D might be TRBD2 (5 bases). Germline CDR1 LGHNA, CDR2 YSLEER. The CDR3 runs 14 residues. V gave up 4 bases and J gave up 2 bases, with 11 bases separating them. The DNA for the CDR3 is TGCGCCAGCAGCCCCGGGGTCAGGCAAGAGACCCAGTACTTC. Protein: CASSPGVRQETQYF.

This clone was counted once. The chain joins TRBV12-3 or TRBV12-4 to TRBJ1-1, with 7 bases fitting TRBD1. V was pared by 4 bases and J by 8 bases, with 1 base of the junction left unmatched. This CDR3 comprises 11 residues. CDR3 nucleotides: TGTGCCAGCAGTTCGACAGGGGAAGCTTTCTTT. It encodes CASSSTGEAFF.